This entry lists 19 T cell receptor beta chains sequenced from one sample in a study of blood T cell repertoires in COVID-19. The assay was immunoSEQ multiplex PCR, and TCRdb's table has in-frame clones only and misses some. The table lists about 250,000 clones, about 82% of them singletons, with about 5.1% in the top ten. The sample comprised peripheral blood. These receptors were collected from a man aged 50 or older with active or convalescent COVID-19.

The rearrangement links TRBV28 to TRBJ2-1, with 7 bases matching TRBD2. With V trimmed by 6 bases and J by 7 bases, 12 bases remained unmatched. CDR3 length: 15 amino acids. CDR1 MDHEN and CDR2 SYDVKM come from the germline V gene. The CDR3 loop is CASSPVVLAVNEQFF. The CDR3 coding sequence is TGTGCCAGCAGCCCGGTGGTGCTAGCGGTAAATGAGCAGTTCTTC.

This clone was counted once. This rearrangement joins TRBV5-8 to TRBJ1-5, with TRBD1 matching 8 bases. Trimming took 4 bases from V and 2 from J; bases not matched to a gene: 5. Germline CDR1 reads SGHTS; CDR2 reads YDEGEE. CDR3 length equals 15 residues. The CDR3 nucleotides read TGTGCCAGCAGCACCAGGGGGCAGGGCAATCAGCCCCAGCATTTT. Its protein product is CASSTRGQGNQPQHF.

This chain connects TRBV29-1 to TRBJ2-4; D uncertain. The V and J ends lost 7 bases and 3 bases respectively, with 10 bases between them. CDR3 length: 12 residues. Germline V gene data show CDR1 as SQVTM and CDR2 as ANQGSEA. The CDR3 sequence is CSAIQDKNIQYF. Written as DNA, the CDR3 is TGCAGCGCCATCCAGGACAAAAACATTCAGTACTTC. Full variable domain (rest looked up from reference TRBV29-1 and TRBJ2-4): SAVISQKPSRDICQRGTSLTIQCQVDSQVTMMFWYRQQPGQSLTLIATANQGSEATYESGFVIDKFPISRPNLTFSTLTVSNMSPEDSSIYLCSAIQDKNIQYFGAGTRLSVL.

The table lists this clone with a count of one. The chain couples TRBV12-2 to TRBJ2-3; TRBD2, the D gene given by the table, was not confirmed from the DNA. TRBV12-2 is deemed a pseudogene. This CDR3 region has 17 residues. CDR3 in DNA: TGTGCAAGTCGCCCCCCAGTTGCGGGACTAAGCACAGATACGCAGTATTTT. As protein: CASRPPVAGLSTDTQYF.

This clone was seen more than once but under ten times. CDR3 sequence reads: CASSPTSTGNYGYTF. For the CDR3, the DNA is TGTGCCAGCAGCCCGACCTCGACAGGGAACTATGGCTACACCTTC. The chain uses TRBV6-5 and TRBJ1-2, with 7 bases identical to TRBD1. Losses at the gene ends were 6 bases for V and 2 bases for J; bases not matched to a gene: 9. The CDR3 runs 15 residues. The germline V gene has CDR1 MNHEY and CDR2 SVGAGI.

This clone came up once. This sequence joins TRBV29-1 and TRBJ2-1; TRBD2 matches at 7 bases. CDR1 is SQVTM and CDR2 is ANQGSEA in the germline V gene. This CDR3 region has 14 residues. Trimming cost V 3 bases and J 6 bases; bases outside gene matches: 8. DNA for the CDR3: TGCAGCGTTGACGGCGGGAGATCAGTCAATGAGCAGTTCTTC. Protein sequence: CSVDGGRSVNEQFF.

The J gene is TRBJ2-3, the V gene TRBV27; 11 bases are a match to TRBD2. Trimming took 3 bases from V and 5 from J; bases not matched to a gene: 10. Germline V CDR1 and CDR2: MNHEY, SMNVEV (reference sequence). The CDR3 runs 17 residues. CDR3 DNA: TGTGCCAGCAGTTTCTACCCACTAGCGGGAGATGAAGATACGCAGTATTTT. This gives the protein CASSFYPLAGDEDTQYF.

J is TRBJ2-1 and V is TRBV28, with D possibly matching TRBD1 (5 bases). Trimming took off 5 bases at V and 8 bases at J, with 7 bases between the two ends. Germline V lookup: CDR1 MDHEN, CDR2 SYDVKM. This CDR3 comprises 11 residues. The CDR3 bases are TGTGCCAGCAGTGACAGCTATGAGCAGTTCTTC. It codes for CASSDSYEQFF.

The V gene is TRBV5-1, the J gene TRBJ2-7, with D possibly matching TRBD1 (5 bases). The V gene lost 0 bases and the J gene lost 4 bases, with 14 bases spanning the gap. The CDR3 is made up of 15 amino acids. Germline CDR1 is SGHRS and CDR2 is YFSETQ. CDR3 in DNA: TGCGCCAGCAGCTTGGGGCAGGGAAGGGGATACGAGCAGTACTTC. Translating it yields CASSLGQGRGYEQYF.

V is TRBV7-9 and J is TRBJ2-3, with a possible D match to TRBD1 (6 bases). Germline V CDR1 and CDR2: SEHNR, FQNEAQ (reference sequence). Trimming cost V 5 bases and J 0 bases, with 12 bases left between them. The CDR3 has 15 residues. CDR3 coding DNA: TGTGCCAGCAGCCCGAGGGACATAAGCACAGATACGCAGTATTTT. This codes for CASSPRDISTDTQYF. Variable domain in full (rest from reference TRBV7-9 and TRBJ2-3): DTGVSQNPRHKITKRGQNVTFRCDPISEHNRLYWYRQTLGQGPEFLTYFQNEAQLEKSRLLSDRFSAERPKGSFSTLEIQRTEQGDSAMYLCASSPRDISTDTQYFGPGTRLTVL.

This clone was counted a single time. The rearrangement joins TRBV6-5 to TRBJ2-7, with D possibly TRBD1 on 6 matching bases. The germline V gene has CDR1 MNHEY and CDR2 SVGAGI. This CDR3 comprises 12 residues. Trimming removed 2 bases at V and 6 bases at J, with 8 bases between. The CDR3 nucleotides are TGTGCCAGCAGTTACCTCAGGGGCGAGCAGTACTTC. As protein: CASSYLRGEQYF.

The chain has TRBV5-1 and TRBJ2-7, with a possible D match to TRBD1 (6 bases). This CDR3 region has 16 residues. Germline V gives CDR1 SGHRS, CDR2 YFSETQ. The V and J ends lost 4 bases and 1 base respectively, with 18 bases between them. The CDR3 here is CASSPGPRGVSYEQYF. DNA of the CDR3: TGCGCCAGCAGCCCCGGACCCAGGGGAGTATCCTACGAGCAGTACTTC.

This clone showed up just once. Other DNA sequences from this sample encode an identical CDR3 as well. The chain uses TRBV2 and TRBJ2-7; D perhaps matches TRBD2 (5 bases). This CDR3 comprises 13 residues. Between the trimmed V and J ends, which lost 1 base and 4 bases, there was a span of 8 bases. Germline-derived CDR1 and CDR2 are SNHLY and FYNNEI. The CDR3 region is CASSEGGAYEQYF. As DNA, the CDR3 is TGTGCCAGCAGTGAAGGGGGAGCGTACGAGCAGTACTTC.

The chain is built from TRBV7-2 and TRBJ2-2, with D perhaps matching TRBD2 (6 bases). This CDR3 is built from 12 residues. Trimming took 6 bases from V and 9 from J, leaving 11 bases between them. Looked up from germline, CDR1 is SGHTA and CDR2 is FQGNSA. The CDR3 DNA reads as TGTGCCAGCAGTAGGGACTTTTGGGAGCTGTTTTTT. As protein: CASSRDFWELFF.

The rearrangement uses TRBV7-3 and TRBJ2-1; no clear D gene. Germline CDR1 and CDR2: SGHTA and FQGTGA. This CDR3 contains 13 residues. V was trimmed by 1 base and J by 4 bases, leaving 5 bases between them. The CDR3 DNA reads TGTGCCAGCAGCTTAAATCAGTACAATGAGCAGTTCTTC. It translates to CASSLNQYNEQFF.

A single count supports this clone. The gene calls are TRBV6-5 and TRBJ2-5; TRBD1 matches 7 bases. The CDR3 runs to 12 residues. Germline-derived CDR1 and CDR2 are MNHEY and SVGAGI. V shed 9 bases and J 5 bases; nucleotides not matched to a gene: 6. CDR3 DNA sequence: TGTGCCAGAGGGGGCGCAGGGGAGACCCAGTACTTC. Translation: CARGGAGETQYF.

The V call is TRBV10-3, the J call TRBJ2-5; the match to TRBD1 covers 7 bases. The trim removed 2 bases at V and 2 bases at J, leaving 5 bases unmatched. The CDR3 is made up of 15 amino acids. In germline, CDR1 is ENHRY, CDR2 SYGVKD. This chain's CDR3 is CAISEPDRIQETQYF. For the CDR3, the DNA is TGTGCCATCAGTGAGCCGGACAGGATTCAAGAGACCCAGTACTTC.

The chain joins TRBV6-5 to TRBJ1-2; D remains ambiguous. The V gene's germline CDR1 is MNHEY and CDR2 SVGAGI. Deletions cut 0 bases from V and 8 bases from J, with 16 bases between. The CDR3 is made up of 15 amino acids. This CDR3 is CASSYSTGESGGYTF. CDR3 DNA sequence: TGTGCCAGCAGTTACTCGACCGGGGAGTCGGGAGGCTACACCTTC.

The CDR3 DNA follows: TGTGCCAGCAATTCAGGGCACTCTGGGGCCAACGTCCTGACTTTC. Protein product: CASNSGHSGANVLTF. This chain uses TRBV21-1 with TRBJ2-6; the table's D gene call, TRBD1, was not cross checked with the DNA. TRBV21-1 is tagged as a pseudogene. This CDR3 has 15 amino acids.